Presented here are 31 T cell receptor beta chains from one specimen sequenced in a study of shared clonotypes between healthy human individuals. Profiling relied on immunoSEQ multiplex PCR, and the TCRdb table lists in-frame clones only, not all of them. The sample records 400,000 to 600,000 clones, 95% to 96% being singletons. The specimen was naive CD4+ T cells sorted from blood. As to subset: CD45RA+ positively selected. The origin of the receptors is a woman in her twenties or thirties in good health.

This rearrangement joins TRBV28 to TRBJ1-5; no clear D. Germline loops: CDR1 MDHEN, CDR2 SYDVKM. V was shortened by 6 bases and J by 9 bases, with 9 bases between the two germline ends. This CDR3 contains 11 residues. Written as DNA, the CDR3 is TGTGCCAGCAGGTACACTGGGCCCCAGCATTTT. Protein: CASRYTGPQHF. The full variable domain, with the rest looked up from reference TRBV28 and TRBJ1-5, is DVKVTQSSRYLVKRTGEKVFLECVQDMDHENMFWYRQDPGLGLRLIYFSYDVKMKEKGDIPEGYSVSREKKERFSLILESASTNQTSMYLCASRYTGPQHFGDGTRLSIL.

The CDR3, as DNA: TGTGCCAGCAGCTTAGTGGCCTCCGGAGCGGGATCCCCCTACGAGCAGTACTTC. This translates into CASSLVASGAGSPYEQYF. The V and J genes are TRBV11-2 and TRBJ2-7; 7 positions agree with TRBD2. Trimming removed 1 base from V and 2 bases from J; junction bases left unmatched: 14. The CDR3 contains 18 residues. CDR1 SGHAT and CDR2 FQNNGV come from the germline V gene.

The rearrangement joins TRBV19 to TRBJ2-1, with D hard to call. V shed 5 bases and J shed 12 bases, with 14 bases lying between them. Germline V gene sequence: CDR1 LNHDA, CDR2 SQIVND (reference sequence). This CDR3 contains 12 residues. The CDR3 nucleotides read TGTGCCAGTAGTGAGCAAGTGGACGGGCAGTTCTTC. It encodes CASSEQVDGQFF.

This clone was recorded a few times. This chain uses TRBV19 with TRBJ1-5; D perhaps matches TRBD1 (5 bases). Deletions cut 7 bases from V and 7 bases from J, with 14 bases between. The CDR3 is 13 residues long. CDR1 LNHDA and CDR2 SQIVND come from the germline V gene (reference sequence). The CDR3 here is CASKDTPGQPQHF. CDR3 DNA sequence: TGTGCCAGTAAGGACACCCCCGGACAGCCCCAGCATTTT.

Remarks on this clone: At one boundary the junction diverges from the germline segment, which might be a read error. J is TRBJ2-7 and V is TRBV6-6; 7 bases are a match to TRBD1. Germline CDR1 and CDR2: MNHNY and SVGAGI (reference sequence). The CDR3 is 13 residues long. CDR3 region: CASSSDRSYEQYF. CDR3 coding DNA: TGTGCCAGCAGCTCGGACAGGTCCTATGAGCAGTACTTC.

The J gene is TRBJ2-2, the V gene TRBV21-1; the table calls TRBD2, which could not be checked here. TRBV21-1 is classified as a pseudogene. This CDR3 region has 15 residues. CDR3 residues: CASSLAAGLFGELFF. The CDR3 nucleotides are TGTGCCAGCAGCCTAGCGGCAGGACTCTTCGGGGAGCTGTTTTTT.

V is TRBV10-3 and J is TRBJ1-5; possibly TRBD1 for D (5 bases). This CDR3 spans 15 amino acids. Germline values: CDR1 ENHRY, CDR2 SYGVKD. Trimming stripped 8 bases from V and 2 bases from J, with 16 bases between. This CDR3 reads CAIGPGGIGNQPQHF. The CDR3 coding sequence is TGTGCCATCGGCCCTGGGGGTATCGGCAATCAGCCCCAGCATTTT.

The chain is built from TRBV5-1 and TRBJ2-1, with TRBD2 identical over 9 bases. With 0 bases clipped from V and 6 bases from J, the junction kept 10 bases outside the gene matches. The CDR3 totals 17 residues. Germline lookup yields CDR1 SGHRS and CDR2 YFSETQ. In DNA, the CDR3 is TGCGCCAGCAGCTTGGCCTTTTTTCTAGCGGGGACCAATGAGCAGTTCTTC. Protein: CASSLAFFLAGTNEQFF.

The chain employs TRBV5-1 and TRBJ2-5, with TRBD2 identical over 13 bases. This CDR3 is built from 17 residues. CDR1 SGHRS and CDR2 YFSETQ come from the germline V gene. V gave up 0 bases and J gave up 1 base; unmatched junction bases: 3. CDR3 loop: CASSLAGTSGIQETQYF. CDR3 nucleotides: TGCGCCAGCAGCTTGGCGGGGACTAGCGGGATCCAAGAGACCCAGTACTTC.

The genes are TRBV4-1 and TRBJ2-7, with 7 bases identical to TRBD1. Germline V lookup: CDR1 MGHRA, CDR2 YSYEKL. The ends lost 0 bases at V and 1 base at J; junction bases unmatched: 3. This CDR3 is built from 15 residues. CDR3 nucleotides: TGCGCCAGCAGCCAAGAGAGGGGGCCGTCCTACGAGCAGTACTTC. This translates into CASSQERGPSYEQYF.

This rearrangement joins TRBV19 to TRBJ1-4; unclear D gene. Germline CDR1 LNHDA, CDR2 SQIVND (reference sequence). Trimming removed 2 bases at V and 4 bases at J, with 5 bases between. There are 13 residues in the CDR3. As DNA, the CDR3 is TGTGCCAGTAGTATAACCCATAATGAAAAACTGTTTTTT. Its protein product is CASSITHNEKLFF.

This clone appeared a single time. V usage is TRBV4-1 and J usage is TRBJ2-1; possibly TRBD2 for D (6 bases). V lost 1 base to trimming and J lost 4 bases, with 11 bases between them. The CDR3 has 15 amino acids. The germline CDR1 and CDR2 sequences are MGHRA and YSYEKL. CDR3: CASSQVRTTYNEQFF. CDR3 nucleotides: TGCGCCAGCAGCCAAGTTCGGACTACATACAATGAGCAGTTCTTC.

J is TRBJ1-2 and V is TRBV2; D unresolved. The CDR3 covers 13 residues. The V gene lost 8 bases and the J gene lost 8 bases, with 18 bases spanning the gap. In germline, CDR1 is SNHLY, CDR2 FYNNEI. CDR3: CASLLEWPGGYTF. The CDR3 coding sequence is TGTGCCAGCTTGCTTGAGTGGCCCGGGGGCTACACCTTC.

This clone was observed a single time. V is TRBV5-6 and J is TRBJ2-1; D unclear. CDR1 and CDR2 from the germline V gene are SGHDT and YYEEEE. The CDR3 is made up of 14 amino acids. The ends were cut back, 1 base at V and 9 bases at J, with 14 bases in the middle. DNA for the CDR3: TGTGCCAGCAGCTTGATAGGATCGGTGGGTGAGCAGTTCTTC. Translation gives CASSLIGSVGEQFF.

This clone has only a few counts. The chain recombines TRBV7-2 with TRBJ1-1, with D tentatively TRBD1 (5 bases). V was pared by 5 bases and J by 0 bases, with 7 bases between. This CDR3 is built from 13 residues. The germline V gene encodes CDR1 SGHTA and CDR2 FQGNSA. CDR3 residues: CASSLDMNTEAFF. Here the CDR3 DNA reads TGTGCCAGCAGCCTGGACATGAACACTGAAGCTTTCTTT.

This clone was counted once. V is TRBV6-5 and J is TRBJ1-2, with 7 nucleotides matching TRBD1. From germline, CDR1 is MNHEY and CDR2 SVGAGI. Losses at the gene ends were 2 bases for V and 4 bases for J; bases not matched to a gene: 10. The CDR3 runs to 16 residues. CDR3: CASSYGYNSGGYGYTF. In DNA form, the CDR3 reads TGTGCCAGCAGTTACGGGTATAACTCAGGGGGCTATGGCTACACCTTC.

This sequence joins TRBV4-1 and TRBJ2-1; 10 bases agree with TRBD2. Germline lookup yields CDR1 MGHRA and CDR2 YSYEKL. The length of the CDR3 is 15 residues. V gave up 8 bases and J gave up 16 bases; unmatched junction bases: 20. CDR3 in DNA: TGCGCCAGCTCAAACCCCTATTCTTCCGGGACTAGCGTCTTCTTC. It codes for CASSNPYSSGTSVFF.

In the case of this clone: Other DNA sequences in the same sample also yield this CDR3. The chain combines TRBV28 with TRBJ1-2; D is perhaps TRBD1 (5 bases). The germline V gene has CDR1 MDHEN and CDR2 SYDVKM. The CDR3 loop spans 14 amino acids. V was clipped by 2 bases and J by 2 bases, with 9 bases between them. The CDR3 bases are TGTGCCAGCAGTTTAGGGGGTGCGAACTATGGCTACACCTTC. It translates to CASSLGGANYGYTF.

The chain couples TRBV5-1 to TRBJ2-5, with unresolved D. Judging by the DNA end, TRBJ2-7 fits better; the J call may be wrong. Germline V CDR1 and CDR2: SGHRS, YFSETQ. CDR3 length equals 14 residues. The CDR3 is CASTDGYGSYEQYF. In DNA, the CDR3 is TGCGCCAGCACCGACGGCTATGGGTCCTACGAGCAGTACTTC.

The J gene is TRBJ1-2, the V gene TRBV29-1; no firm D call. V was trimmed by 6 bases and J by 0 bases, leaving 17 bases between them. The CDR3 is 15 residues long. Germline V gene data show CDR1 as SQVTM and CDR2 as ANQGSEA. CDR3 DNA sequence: TGCAGCGTAGGACGGAGATTAACAGCTAACTATGGCTACACCTTC. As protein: CSVGRRLTANYGYTF.

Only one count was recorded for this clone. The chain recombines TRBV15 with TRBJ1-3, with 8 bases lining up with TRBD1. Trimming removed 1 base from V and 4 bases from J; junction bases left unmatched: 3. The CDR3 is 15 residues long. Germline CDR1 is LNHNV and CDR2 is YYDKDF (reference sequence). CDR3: CATSRGTGTGNTIYF. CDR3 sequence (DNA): TGTGCCACCAGCAGAGGGACAGGGACAGGAAACACCATATATTTT.

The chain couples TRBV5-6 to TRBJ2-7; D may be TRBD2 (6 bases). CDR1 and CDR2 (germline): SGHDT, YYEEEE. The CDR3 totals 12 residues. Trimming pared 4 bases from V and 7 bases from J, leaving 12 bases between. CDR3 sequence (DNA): TGTGCCAGCAGCCAGCTGGGAGGAGAGCAGTACTTC. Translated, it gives CASSQLGGEQYF.

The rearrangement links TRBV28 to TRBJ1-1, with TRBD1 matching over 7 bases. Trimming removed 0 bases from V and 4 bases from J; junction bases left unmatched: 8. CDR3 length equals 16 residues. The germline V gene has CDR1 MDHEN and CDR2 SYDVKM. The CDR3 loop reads CASSLWGPGGSTEAFF. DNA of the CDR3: TGTGCCAGCAGTTTATGGGGGCCAGGGGGTTCCACTGAAGCTTTCTTT. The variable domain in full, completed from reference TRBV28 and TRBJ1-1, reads DVKVTQSSRYLVKRTGEKVFLECVQDMDHENMFWYRQDPGLGLRLIYFSYDVKMKEKGDIPEGYSVSREKKERFSLILESASTNQTSMYLCASSLWGPGGSTEAFFGQGTRLTVV.

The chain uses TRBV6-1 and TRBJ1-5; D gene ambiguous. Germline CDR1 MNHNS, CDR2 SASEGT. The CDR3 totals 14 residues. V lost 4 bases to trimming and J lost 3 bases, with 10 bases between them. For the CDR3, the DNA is TGTGCCAGCAGTGTAGGAGACACCAATCAGCCCCAGCATTTT. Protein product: CASSVGDTNQPQHF.

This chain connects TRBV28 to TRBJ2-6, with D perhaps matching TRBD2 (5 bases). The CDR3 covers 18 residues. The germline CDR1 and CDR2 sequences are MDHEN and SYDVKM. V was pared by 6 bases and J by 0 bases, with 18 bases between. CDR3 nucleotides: TGTGCCAGCAGCCTCAGAGTCCTTGGGAGCTCTGGGGCCAACGTCCTGACTTTC. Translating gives CASSLRVLGSSGANVLTF.

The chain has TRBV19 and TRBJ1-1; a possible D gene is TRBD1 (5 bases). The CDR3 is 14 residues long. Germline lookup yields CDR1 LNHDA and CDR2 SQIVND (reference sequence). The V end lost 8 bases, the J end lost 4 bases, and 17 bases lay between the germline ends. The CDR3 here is CASLRGDGVTEAFF. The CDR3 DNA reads TGTGCCAGTCTTAGGGGAGACGGGGTCACTGAAGCTTTCTTT.

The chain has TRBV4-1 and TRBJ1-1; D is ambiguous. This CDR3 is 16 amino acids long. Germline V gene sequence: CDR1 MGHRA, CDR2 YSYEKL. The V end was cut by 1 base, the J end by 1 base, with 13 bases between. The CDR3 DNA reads TGCGCCAGCAGCCAAGGTTCTGGAAGTTCGAACACTGAAGCTTTCTTT. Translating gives CASSQGSGSSNTEAFF.

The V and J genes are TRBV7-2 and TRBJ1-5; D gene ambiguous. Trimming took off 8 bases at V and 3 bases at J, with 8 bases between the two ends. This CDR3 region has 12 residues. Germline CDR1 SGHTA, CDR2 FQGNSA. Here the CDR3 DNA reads TGTGCCAGCTCCACTAACAATCAGCCCCAGCATTTT. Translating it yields CASSTNNQPQHF. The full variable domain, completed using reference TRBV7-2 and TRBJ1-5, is GAGVSQSPSNKVTEKGKDVELRCDPISGHTALYWYRQSLGQGLEFLIYFQGNSAPDKSGLPSDRFSAERTGGSVSTLTIQRTQQEDSAVYLCASSTNNQPQHFGDGTRLSIL.

Here the CDR3 reads CASSLRPSVSGSYEQYF. The CDR3 DNA sequence: TGTGCCAGCAGTTTACGACCCAGTGTGAGCGGCTCCTACGAGCAGTACTTC. The chain is built from TRBV27 and TRBJ2-7; perhaps TRBD2 as D (5 bases). CDR1 is MNHEY, CDR2 SMNVEV, per germline (reference sequence). The length of the CDR3 is 17 residues. The V and J ends lost 2 bases and 0 bases respectively, with 17 bases between them.

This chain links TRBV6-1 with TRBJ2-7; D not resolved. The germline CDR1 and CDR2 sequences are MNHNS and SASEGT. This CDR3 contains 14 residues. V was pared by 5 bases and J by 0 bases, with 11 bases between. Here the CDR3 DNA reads TGTGCCAGCAGTCTTCAACAGAGCTCCTACGAGCAGTACTTC. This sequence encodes CASSLQQSSYEQYF.

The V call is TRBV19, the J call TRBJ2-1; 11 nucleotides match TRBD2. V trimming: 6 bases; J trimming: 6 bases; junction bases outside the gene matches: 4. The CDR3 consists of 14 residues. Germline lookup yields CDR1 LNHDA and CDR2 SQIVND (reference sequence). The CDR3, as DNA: TGTGCCAGTAGACTAGCGGGAGAGGGCAATGAGCAGTTCTTC. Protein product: CASRLAGEGNEQFF.